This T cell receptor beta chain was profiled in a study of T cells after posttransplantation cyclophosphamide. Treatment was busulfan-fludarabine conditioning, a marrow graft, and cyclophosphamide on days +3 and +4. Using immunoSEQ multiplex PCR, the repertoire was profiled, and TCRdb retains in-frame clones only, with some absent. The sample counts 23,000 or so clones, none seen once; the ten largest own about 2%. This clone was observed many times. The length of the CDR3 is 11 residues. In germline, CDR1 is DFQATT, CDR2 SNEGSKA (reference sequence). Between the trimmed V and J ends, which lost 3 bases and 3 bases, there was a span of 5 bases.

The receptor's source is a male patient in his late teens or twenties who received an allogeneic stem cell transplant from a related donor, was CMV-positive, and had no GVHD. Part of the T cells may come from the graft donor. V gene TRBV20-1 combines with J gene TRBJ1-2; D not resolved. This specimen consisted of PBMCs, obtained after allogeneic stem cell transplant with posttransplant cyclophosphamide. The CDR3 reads CSARADYGYTF. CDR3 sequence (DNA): TGCAGTGCTAGGGCAGACTATGGCTACACCTTC.